These 21 T cell receptor beta chains originate from one sample sequenced in a study of T-cell reconstitution after alpha-beta-depleted transplantation in children. TCRbeta library construction was performed incorporating unique molecular identifiers. Each CDR3 protein is one row after TCRdb ran MiXCR on the PCR reads. The repertoire includes approximately 1,000,000 distinct CDR3 sequences, about 31% of them detected once, and about 28% sits in the top ten. The material sequenced was PBMCs, mostly from graft donor cells, taken 360 days after TCRalphabeta/CD19-depleted stem cell transplant. The receptors stem from a boy under two years old who had a stem cell transplant for SCID, so the T cells may come from the graft donor.

This rearrangement joins TRBV12-3 or TRBV12-4 to TRBJ1-4; the match to TRBD1 covers 11 bases. V lost 5 bases to trimming and J lost 7 bases; unmatched junction nucleotides: 3. The CDR3 is 14 amino acids. The CDR3 here is CASSRDRGGEKLFF. In DNA form, the CDR3 reads TGTGCCAGCAGTAGGGACAGGGGGGGTGAAAAACTGTTTTTT.

This clonotype came up many times. The chain recombines TRBV5-6 with TRBJ1-1; D is undetermined. The V end was cut by 4 bases, the J end by 0 bases, with 13 bases between. This CDR3 has 15 amino acids. The germline CDR1 and CDR2 sequences are SGHDT and YYEEEE. The CDR3 loop reads CASSLEPGMNTEAFF. The CDR3 DNA reads TGTGCCAGCAGCCTAGAACCGGGAATGAACACTGAAGCTTTCTTT. The full variable domain, rest sourced from reference TRBV5-6 and TRBJ1-1, is DAGVTQSPTHLIKTRGQQVTLRCSPKSGHDTVSWYQQALGQGPQFIFQYYEEEERQRGNFPDRFSGHQFPNYSSELNVNALLLGDSALYLCASSLEPGMNTEAFFGQGTRLTVV.

This clonotype has only a few counts. The chain joins TRBV6-5 to TRBJ1-1; the D is unclear. The CDR3 spans 15 residues. Trimming took 0 bases from V and 4 from J, leaving 12 bases between them. The V gene's germline CDR1 is MNHEY and CDR2 SVGAGI. The CDR3 coding sequence is TGTGCCAGCAGTTACTCGCTTCAGTTACGCACTGAAGCTTTCTTT. It codes for CASSYSLQLRTEAFF.

This CDR3 reads CASSWSDRENVLTF. The CDR3 coding sequence is TGTGCCAGCAGCTGGTCCGACAGGGAGAACGTCCTGACTTTC. The chain combines TRBV5-5 with TRBJ2-6, with 7 bases that match TRBD1. CDR1 and CDR2 (germline): SGHKS, YYEKEE (reference sequence). The ends lost 3 bases at V and 10 bases at J; junction bases unmatched: 7. There are 14 residues in the CDR3.

The V call is TRBV24-1, the J call TRBJ2-1, with D maybe TRBD1 (7 bases). Trimming took 2 bases from V and 2 from J, leaving 9 bases between them. Germline lookup yields CDR1 KGHDR and CDR2 SFDVKD. The CDR3 loop spans 15 amino acids. CDR3 in amino acids: CATSDSRGAYNEQFF. The CDR3 nucleotides are TGTGCCACCAGTGATTCCAGGGGGGCCTACAATGAGCAGTTCTTC.

The gene calls are TRBV27 and TRBJ1-1; D may be TRBD1 (6 bases). CDR1 and CDR2 from the germline V gene are MNHEY and SMNVEV (reference sequence). V was trimmed by 7 bases and J by 1 base, leaving 13 bases between them. The CDR3 is 14 amino acids. CDR3 bases: TGTGCCAGCAACCACAGGGCCACGAACACTGAAGCTTTCTTT. This codes for CASNHRATNTEAFF.

This clonotype turned up a few times. The chain recombines TRBV4-1 with TRBJ1-3; D uncertain. V lost 2 bases to trimming and J lost 5 bases, with 13 bases between them. The CDR3 totals 15 residues. The germline CDR1 and CDR2 sequences are MGHRA and YSYEKL. The CDR3, as DNA: TGCGCCAGCAGCCAATTAATTGGGTATAGAAACACCATATATTTT. It translates to CASSQLIGYRNTIYF.

CDR3 residues: CSVEIGTSGGPTYEQYF. The CDR3 DNA reads as TGCAGCGTAGAGATCGGGACTAGCGGGGGACCCACCTACGAGCAGTACTTC. This chain joins TRBV29-1 and TRBJ2-7; TRBD2 aligns across 14 bases. The CDR3 is made up of 17 amino acids. Germline V gives CDR1 SQVTM, CDR2 ANQGSEA. V shed 6 bases, J shed 2 bases, and the junction held 12 bases outside the gene matches.

The table lists this clonotype with a few counts. V and J are TRBV7-3 and TRBJ2-3; TRBD2 matches 8 bases. The CDR3 is 14 residues long. CDR1 is SGHTA and CDR2 is FQGTGA in the germline V gene. The V gene end was trimmed by 5 bases and the J gene end by 5 bases; junction bases not matched to a gene: 6. The CDR3 nucleotides are TGTGCCAGCAGCCGTAGCGGGGATGTAGATACGCAGTATTTT. Amino acid sequence: CASSRSGDVDTQYF.

The chain links TRBV20-1 to TRBJ2-7; unclear D gene. Trimming took 1 base from V and 7 from J, leaving 8 bases between them. Germline assignment: CDR1 DFQATT and CDR2 SNEGSKA (reference sequence). This CDR3 has 11 residues. Written as DNA, the CDR3 is TGCAGTGCTAGAGGGATCCAGGAGCAGTACTTC. Encoded protein: CSARGIQEQYF.

The chain recombines TRBV3-1 with TRBJ2-5; D is uncertain. CDR3 length: 15 residues. Germline V lookup: CDR1 LGHDT, CDR2 YNNKEL (reference sequence). V was pared by 0 bases and J by 2 bases, with 10 bases between. The CDR3 sequence is CASSQEGVGQETQYF. The CDR3 nucleotides read TGTGCCAGCAGCCAAGAAGGAGTGGGACAAGAGACCCAGTACTTC.

V is TRBV7-3 and J is TRBJ2-3; 10 positions match TRBD2. The trim removed 2 bases at V and 4 bases at J, leaving 6 bases unmatched. The CDR3 consists of 16 residues. Germline loops: CDR1 SGHTA, CDR2 FQGTGA. CDR3 amino acids: CASSLAPLAGADTQYF. DNA for the CDR3: TGTGCCAGCAGCTTAGCCCCGCTAGCGGGGGCAGATACGCAGTATTTT.

The chain recombines TRBV6-5 with TRBJ1-1, with 8 bases matching TRBD1. The CDR3 runs 15 residues. Germline V gives CDR1 MNHEY, CDR2 SVGAGI. With V trimmed by 3 bases and J by 4 bases, 7 bases remained unmatched. CDR3 protein: CASSYLTGEGTEAFF. The CDR3 bases are TGTGCCAGCAGTTATCTGACAGGGGAAGGCACTGAAGCTTTCTTT.

Only a few counts were recorded for this clonotype. Its ends do not fully match the called genes, so a read error is possible. The chain has TRBV20-1 and TRBJ2-5; possibly TRBD2 for D (6 bases). CDR3 length: 8 residues. Per germline, CDR1 DFQATT and CDR2 SNEGSKA (reference sequence). DNA for the CDR3: TGCAGTGCTCCCCGGGGGTGGTTC. This gives the protein CSAPRGWF.

The chain employs TRBV4-3 and TRBJ2-7; either TRBD1 or TRBD2 may supply D (5 bases each). The CDR3 is made up of 16 amino acids. The V end was cut by 0 bases, the J end by 2 bases, with 14 bases between. CDR1 and CDR2 from the germline V gene are LGHNA and YSLEER. The CDR3 nucleotides read TGCGCCAGCAGCCAAGATTTAAGGGACGGAACCTACGAGCAGTACTTC. Translated: CASSQDLRDGTYEQYF.

V gene TRBV19 combines with J gene TRBJ2-7; D is uncertain. The germline gives CDR1 LNHDA, CDR2 SQIVND (reference sequence). The CDR3 spans 13 residues. With 4 bases removed from V and 4 bases from J, the gap between germline ends came to 11 bases. The CDR3 reads CASSTLRSYEQYF. The CDR3 region has the DNA TGTGCCAGTAGTACCCTTCGGTCGTACGAGCAGTACTTC.

The chain couples TRBV5-6 to TRBJ2-3; D ambiguous. Trimming left V 5 bases short and J 6 bases short, with 19 bases between. The V gene's germline CDR1 is SGHDT and CDR2 YYEEEE. The CDR3 contains 15 residues. The CDR3 DNA sequence: TGTGCCAGCAGGCCCACCCGGCAGGACGCGGATACGCAGTATTTT. It codes for CASRPTRQDADTQYF. The full variable domain, rest sourced from reference TRBV5-6 and TRBJ2-3, is DAGVTQSPTHLIKTRGQQVTLRCSPKSGHDTVSWYQQALGQGPQFIFQYYEEEERQRGNFPDRFSGHQFPNYSSELNVNALLLGDSALYLCASRPTRQDADTQYFGPGTRLTVL.

This chain's CDR3 is CASSFGRASQETQYF. The CDR3 DNA reads as TGCGCCAGCAGCTTCGGCAGGGCCAGTCAAGAGACCCAGTACTTC. The chain links TRBV5-1 to TRBJ2-5; D perhaps matches TRBD1 (5 bases). V was shortened by 2 bases and J by 2 bases, with 13 bases between the two germline ends. This CDR3 spans 15 amino acids. From germline, CDR1 is SGHRS and CDR2 YFSETQ.

This clonotype was found a few times. The chain is built from TRBV18 and TRBJ2-7; 7 bases line up with TRBD1. The CDR3 has 13 amino acids. Germline CDR1 and CDR2: KGHSH and LQKENI. V gave up 2 bases and J gave up 7 bases; unmatched junction bases: 5. The CDR3 reads CASSPGDRWEQYF. CDR3 DNA: TGTGCCAGCTCACCAGGGGACAGATGGGAGCAGTACTTC.

The genes are TRBV7-9 and TRBJ2-3; 9 bases map to TRBD1. Germline lookup yields CDR1 SEHNR and CDR2 FQNEAQ (reference sequence). J lost 3 bases, V lost 4 bases, and 8 bases had no gene match. The CDR3 runs to 16 residues. CDR3 sequence (DNA): TGTGCCAGCAGCTCCTACCCCGGGACAGGGACAGATACGCAGTATTTT. It codes for CASSSYPGTGTDTQYF.

The J gene is TRBJ1-1, the V gene TRBV11-2, with 12 bases fitting TRBD1. V was pared by 2 bases and J by 1 base, with 11 bases of the junction left unmatched. The germline gives CDR1 SGHAT, CDR2 FQNNGV. The CDR3 totals 19 residues. The CDR3 is CASSLRLGTGGRRNTEAFF. Here the CDR3 DNA reads TGTGCCAGCAGCTTAAGGCTTGGGACAGGGGGCCGGAGGAACACTGAAGCTTTCTTT.